The present TCR beta chain was sequenced within a study of cytotoxic CD8 clonotypes in ibrutinib-treated CLL. About the research overall: Response samples were drawn at a median of about 13 months of treatment, range 6 to 36.

With regard to this clone: Its target is unknown.

Notes on the study in general: Under therapy, public clonotypes either contracted or stayed stable, and they were uncommon.

The TCR beta libraries used roughly 2.2 micrograms of genomic DNA that came from cryopreserved PBMCs. Target depth was 1 in 200,000 to 1 in 1 million T cells, about 10x per clonotype. Clones were read by immunoSEQ multiplex PCR, and TCRdb kept only the in-frame ones, dropping some. The data contain approximately 48,000 clones, about half of them singletons. Between the trimmed V and J ends, which lost 0 bases and 2 bases, there was a span of 8 bases. The CDR3 runs 15 residues. CDR1 is LNHNV, CDR2 YYDKDF, per germline (reference sequence). The receptor was derived from a human donor with chronic lymphocytic leukemia. The chain recombines TRBV15 with TRBJ2-1; no clear D gene. Sequenced material: PBMCs, taken after 12 months of ibrutinib treatment. The CDR3 coding sequence is TGTGCCACCAGCAGAGATCTCGGAACCTACAATGAGCAGTTCTTC. Translated: CATSRDLGTYNEQFF.